This TCR beta chain was identified in a study of cytomegalovirus exposure and HLA in healthy donors. General study points: Cytomegalovirus association was assigned to approximately 180 TCR beta chains.

As to this clone: What it recognizes is unknown.

Clones were sequenced by immunoSEQ multiplex PCR, and TCRdb holds only the in-frame ones, with some missing. The sample has approximately 97,000 clones, approximately 94% seen once. The receptor was derived from a woman aged 18-35 years in good health and CMV-seronegative. What was sequenced was PBMCs.

CDR3 loop: CASSNGRGGYNEQFF. As DNA, the CDR3 is TGCGCCAGCAGCAACGGACGGGGGGGCTACAATGAGCAGTTCTTC. The chain joins TRBV4-3 to TRBJ2-1; TRBD2 agrees at 8 bases. Germline CDR1 is LGHNA and CDR2 is YSLEER. V shed 5 bases, J shed 3 bases, and the junction held 6 bases outside the gene matches. This CDR3 spans 15 amino acids.